One and the same sample provided the 25 T cell receptor beta chains below, sequenced in a study of T cell changes during pregnancy in multiple sclerosis. Sequenced by immunoSEQ multiplex PCR; TCRdb stores in-frame clones only, minus some. The repertoire consists of about 68,000 clones, with about nine tenths occurring once and the leading ten covering around 1.5%. Sequences were derived from peripheral blood, sampled in the third trimester of pregnancy. Source of these receptors: a female donor with multiple sclerosis, enrolled in a pregnancy study.

This chain links TRBV6-5 with TRBJ2-7; 8 bases align to TRBD1. Germline assignment: CDR1 MNHEY and CDR2 SVGAGI. The CDR3 is made up of 13 amino acids. V shed 4 bases and J 3 bases; nucleotides not matched to a gene: 2. CDR3 amino acids: CASSSGTGYEQYF. Here the CDR3 DNA reads TGTGCCAGCAGTTCAGGGACAGGCTACGAGCAGTACTTC.

The chain combines TRBV7-3 with TRBJ1-1; 7 bases map to TRBD1. The germline CDR1 and CDR2 sequences are SGHTA and FQGTGA. J was trimmed by 0 bases and V by 6 bases; bases with no gene match: 4. This CDR3 is 14 amino acids long. CDR3 residues: CASRMTGMNTEAFF. DNA for the CDR3: TGTGCCAGCAGGATGACAGGGATGAACACTGAAGCTTTCTTT.

The V call is TRBV7-9, the J call TRBJ2-7; unclear D gene. CDR3 length: 12 amino acids. Germline V gene data show CDR1 as SEHNR and CDR2 as FQNEAQ (reference sequence). Trimming cost V 8 bases and J 4 bases, with 12 bases left between them. The CDR3 here is CASGQDQYEQYF. The DNA for the CDR3 is TGTGCCAGCGGGCAGGATCAGTACGAGCAGTACTTC.

The chain's CDR3 is CASSEYGTGDEKLFF. DNA of the CDR3: TGTGCCAGCAGTGAATACGGGACAGGGGACGAAAAACTGTTTTTT. V is TRBV25-1 and J is TRBJ1-4, with 10 bases lining up with TRBD1. The CDR3 sequence is 15 residues long. Trimming cost V 0 bases and J 8 bases; bases outside gene matches: 3. Looked up from germline, CDR1 is MGHDK and CDR2 is SYGVNS.

CDR3 amino acids: CASSHTDTQYF. The CDR3 DNA follows: TGTGCCAGCAGCCACACAGATACGCAGTATTTT. The chain links TRBV27 to TRBJ2-3; D is unresolved. Germline-derived CDR1 and CDR2 are MNHEY and SMNVEV (reference sequence). V was cut by 6 bases and J by 2 bases, with 3 bases left in between. This CDR3 contains 11 residues.

The rearrangement links TRBV6-5 to TRBJ2-7; D possibly corresponds to TRBD1 (6 bases). The CDR3 runs to 13 residues. Germline CDR1 reads MNHEY; CDR2 reads SVGAGI. Trimming took off 0 bases at V and 4 bases at J, with 7 bases between the two ends. The CDR3 bases are TGTGCCAGCAGTTACTCGAGGGGGTACGAGCAGTACTTC. Encoded protein: CASSYSRGYEQYF.

This rearrangement joins TRBV4-2 to TRBJ2-1; 11 positions agree with TRBD2. The V segment lost 0 bases and the J segment 8 bases; nucleotides outside the gene matches: 6. Germline CDR1 is LGHNA and CDR2 is YNFKEQ. This CDR3 has 16 amino acids. CDR3 DNA sequence: TGTGCCAGCAGCCAAGAAACTAGCGGGAGATTCGATGAGCAGTTCTTC. It codes for CASSQETSGRFDEQFF.

The gene calls are TRBV6-4 and TRBJ2-3; no definite D call. Per germline, CDR1 MRHNA and CDR2 SNTAGT. The length of the CDR3 is 13 residues. V shed 4 bases and J shed 0 bases, with 5 bases lying between them. In DNA, the CDR3 is TGTGCCAGCAGTGTTCTAAGCACAGATACGCAGTATTTT. The encoded protein is CASSVLSTDTQYF.

The chain joins TRBV19 to TRBJ2-1; 9 bases agree with TRBD2. This CDR3 comprises 18 residues. Per the germline V gene, CDR1 is LNHDA and CDR2 is SQIVND (reference sequence). Trimming took 5 bases from V and 1 from J; bases not matched to a gene: 12. CDR3 nucleotides: TGTGCCAGTAGTCCCCAGGATGGCGGGGGGGCTTCCTACAATGAGCAGTTCTTC. This gives the protein CASSPQDGGGASYNEQFF. Supplemented by reference TRBV19 and TRBJ2-1, the full variable domain reads DGGITQSPKYLFRKEGQNVTLSCEQNLNHDAMYWYRQDPGQGLRLIYYSQIVNDFQKGDIAEGYSVSREKKESFPLTVTSAQKNPTAFYLCASSPQDGGGASYNEQFFGPGTRLTVL.

The chain couples TRBV5-1 to TRBJ1-5; D is unclear. V was shortened by 0 bases and J by 0 bases, with 4 bases between the two germline ends. CDR1 is SGHRS and CDR2 is YFSETQ in the germline V gene. There are 14 residues in the CDR3. CDR3 residues: CASSLGVSNQPQHF. The DNA of the CDR3 is TGCGCCAGCAGCTTGGGAGTTAGCAATCAGCCCCAGCATTTT.

This sequence joins TRBV5-4 and TRBJ1-2, with TRBD1 matching 7 bases. The CDR3 sequence is 15 residues long. Unmatched junction bases numbered 8, after V lost 2 bases and J lost 4 bases. The germline V gene has CDR1 SGHNT and CDR2 YYREEE (reference sequence). This CDR3 reads CASSFGGTAGYGYTF. The DNA of the CDR3 is TGTGCCAGCAGCTTTGGCGGGACAGCAGGCTATGGCTACACCTTC.

The V call is TRBV7-6, the J call TRBJ2-3, with 14 positions matching TRBD2. Germline assignment: CDR1 SGHVS and CDR2 FNYEAQ. Unmatched junction bases numbered 8, after V lost 3 bases and J lost 3 bases. The CDR3 covers 18 residues. The CDR3 protein is CASSFAGLAGGLTDTQYF. CDR3 DNA: TGTGCCAGCAGCTTCGCAGGACTAGCGGGAGGCCTAACAGATACGCAGTATTTT.

This rearrangement joins TRBV7-2 to TRBJ2-1; 8 nucleotides match TRBD1. The CDR3 consists of 12 residues. Looked up from germline, CDR1 is SGHTA and CDR2 is FQGNSA. V shed 4 bases, J shed 8 bases, and the junction held 1 base outside the gene matches. The CDR3 region has the DNA TGTGCCAGCAGCTCAGGGGGCTATGAGCAGTTCTTC. Translation gives CASSSGGYEQFF. The complete variable domain, with remaining parts taken from reference TRBV7-2 and TRBJ2-1, reads GAGVSQSPSNKVTEKGKDVELRCDPISGHTALYWYRQSLGQGLEFLIYFQGNSAPDKSGLPSDRFSAERTGGSVSTLTIQRTQQEDSAVYLCASSSGGYEQFFGPGTRLTVL.

V gene TRBV10-3 combines with J gene TRBJ1-2, with D perhaps matching TRBD1 (6 bases). Looked up from germline, CDR1 is ENHRY and CDR2 is SYGVKD. V was trimmed by 6 bases and J by 4 bases, leaving 18 bases between them. CDR3 size: 15 residues. In nucleotides, the CDR3 is TGTGCCATCAGGACGGCAGGGGAGACAAGCTATGGCTACACCTTC. As protein: CAIRTAGETSYGYTF.

This clone was counted between two and nine times. This chain links TRBV30 with TRBJ1-1, with 7 bases fitting TRBD1. CDR1 and CDR2 (germline): GTSNPN, SVGIG (reference sequence). This CDR3 has 15 amino acids. The J segment lost 3 bases and the V segment lost 0 bases, leaving 7 bases of the junction unmatched. Written as DNA, the CDR3 is TGTGCCTGGAGTGTACTCGGGCAGGGGGACACTGAAGCTTTCTTT. This encodes CAWSVLGQGDTEAFF.

This rearrangement joins TRBV27 to TRBJ2-1; 11 bases align to TRBD2. CDR1 MNHEY and CDR2 SMNVEV come from the germline V gene (reference sequence). Trimming cost V 5 bases and J 7 bases; bases outside gene matches: 7. CDR3 length: 15 amino acids. The CDR3 is CASSTLAGVPNEQFF. CDR3 DNA: TGTGCCAGCAGTACACTAGCGGGAGTACCAAATGAGCAGTTCTTC.

The chain joins TRBV7-2 to TRBJ2-7; 7 bases align to TRBD1. The V and J ends lost 3 bases and 5 bases, in that order; junction bases with no gene match: 4. The germline V gene encodes CDR1 SGHTA and CDR2 FQGNSA. The CDR3 spans 13 residues. CDR3 bases: TGTGCCAGCAGCTTTAACAGGGGACACGAGCAGTACTTC. This encodes CASSFNRGHEQYF. The variable domain in full, completed from reference TRBV7-2 and TRBJ2-7, reads GAGVSQSPSNKVTEKGKDVELRCDPISGHTALYWYRQSLGQGLEFLIYFQGNSAPDKSGLPSDRFSAERTGGSVSTLTIQRTQQEDSAVYLCASSFNRGHEQYFGPGTRLTVT.

The V call is TRBV9, the J call TRBJ2-1; D gene unclear. V dropped 3 bases and J dropped 8 bases, with 6 bases sitting between them. This CDR3 is 11 amino acids long. Germline lookup yields CDR1 SGDLS and CDR2 YYNGEE. This chain's CDR3 is CASSGVYEQFF. CDR3 nucleotides: TGTGCCAGCAGCGGCGTCTATGAGCAGTTCTTC.

The rearrangement uses TRBV25-1 and TRBJ1-1, with D unclear. Germline CDR1 and CDR2: MGHDK and SYGVNS. The CDR3 is made up of 12 amino acids. V was trimmed by 1 base and J by 4 bases, leaving 4 bases between them. DNA of the CDR3: TGTGCCAGCAGTGAATGGGCCACTGAAGCTTTCTTT. Its protein product is CASSEWATEAFF.

Here the CDR3 DNA reads TGTGCCAGCAGCCCAGGGTACTCTGGGGCCAACGTCCTGACTTTC. It translates to CASSPGYSGANVLTF. The chain combines TRBV7-9 with TRBJ2-6; the D gene is possibly TRBD1 (5 bases). Trimming cost V 5 bases and J 0 bases, with 8 bases left between them. The CDR3 runs to 15 residues. CDR1 and CDR2 from the germline V gene are SEHNR and FQNEAQ (reference sequence). The whole variable domain, remainder taken from reference TRBV7-9 and TRBJ2-6, is DTGVSQNPRHKITKRGQNVTFRCDPISEHNRLYWYRQTLGQGPEFLTYFQNEAQLEKSRLLSDRFSAERPKGSFSTLEIQRTEQGDSAMYLCASSPGYSGANVLTFGAGSRLTVL.

The rearrangement joins TRBV10-1 to TRBJ1-2; 7 bases match TRBD1. This CDR3 has 13 residues. Trimming removed 5 bases from V and 11 bases from J; junction bases left unmatched: 11. Looked up from germline, CDR1 is WNHNN and CDR2 is SYGVQD (reference sequence). CDR3 nucleotides: TGCGCCAGCAGTAAAGGGGACAGCTTAGAGTACACCTTC. Protein sequence: CASSKGDSLEYTF.

V usage is TRBV19 and J usage is TRBJ1-1; D remains unclear. Trimming cost V 2 bases and J 5 bases, with 12 bases left between them. This CDR3 has 14 amino acids. Germline V gene sequence: CDR1 LNHDA, CDR2 SQIVND (reference sequence). The CDR3 reads CASSIWREGTEAFF. CDR3 DNA sequence: TGTGCCAGTAGTATATGGAGGGAAGGGACTGAAGCTTTCTTT. Looking up the rest from reference TRBV19 and TRBJ1-1 gives the full variable domain: DGGITQSPKYLFRKEGQNVTLSCEQNLNHDAMYWYRQDPGQGLRLIYYSQIVNDFQKGDIAEGYSVSREKKESFPLTVTSAQKNPTAFYLCASSIWREGTEAFFGQGTRLTVV.

The chain couples TRBV7-2 to TRBJ2-3; 12 bases are shared with TRBD2. From germline, CDR1 is SGHTA and CDR2 FQGNSA. This CDR3 contains 16 residues. Unmatched junction bases numbered 5, after V lost 5 bases and J lost 2 bases. The CDR3 loop is CASSPRLAGDTDTQYF. The CDR3 nucleotides are TGTGCCAGCAGCCCGAGACTAGCGGGGGACACAGATACGCAGTATTTT.

J is TRBJ1-2 and V is TRBV7-8; D not certain. CDR1 SGHVS and CDR2 FQNEAQ come from the germline V gene. The CDR3 consists of 16 residues. V lost 0 bases and J lost 0, with 11 bases in between. The CDR3 DNA reads as TGTGCCAGCAGCTTAGCAGTCGACGGAGCTAACTATGGCTACACCTTC. Residues: CASSLAVDGANYGYTF.

This clone was seen more than once but under ten times. The chain employs TRBV29-1 and TRBJ1-1; D may be TRBD1 (5 bases). V lost 5 bases to trimming and J lost 1 base, with 8 bases between them. This CDR3 has 12 residues. Looked up from germline, CDR1 is SQVTM and CDR2 is ANQGSEA. This CDR3 is CSVFRENTEAFF. DNA for the CDR3: TGCAGCGTTTTCAGGGAGAACACTGAAGCTTTCTTT.